This TCR beta chain derives from a study of blood T cell repertoires in COVID-19. Across the whole study: PBMCs, B-cell-depleted T cells, or T cells provided the cDNA or gDNA that made up the material.

The CDR3 is made up of 13 amino acids. Germline V gives CDR1 SGHTA, CDR2 FQGNSA. The junction had 3 bases not matched to a gene; V was cut back by 7 bases and J by 6 bases. A Seattle source enrolled patients during active infection and followed them longitudinally. In the original workflow: It was from reference gene primer amplification that nucleated cell counts were estimated. TCRdb keeps only in-frame clones here, not all; method: immunoSEQ multiplex PCR. V, J and clone size were drawn from that table, and D and trimming were deduced from the DNA. The repertoire has 150,000 to 200,000 clones, around 84% of them found once; the top ten carry 2.5% to 3%.

The material sequenced was peripheral blood. The chain employs TRBV7-2 and TRBJ2-1, with 10 bases lining up with TRBD2. The clonotype originates from a woman older than 75 with COVID-19, enrolled during active disease. CDR3 sequence reads: CASTSGSINEQFF. The DNA of the CDR3 is TGTGCCAGCACTAGCGGGAGTATCAATGAGCAGTTCTTC.